This TCR beta chain emerged from a study of T cell therapy after organ transplantation. Study context: CD8+ T cells dominated most cell therapy products, and virus-specific CD4+ T cells were undetectable. The study, taken as a whole, reports: Nonresponder repertoires showed strong pretherapy expansions, barely changing post-therapy.

Therapy product cells were restimulated with a CMV peptide pool for roughly four hours, then IFN-gamma-secreting cells were captured. With 0 bases removed from V and 3 bases from J, the gap between germline ends came to 20 bases. From germline, CDR1 is LGHNA and CDR2 YSLEER. This CDR3 region has 18 residues. By sample share, this clone is large. The target antigen is unknown. Here immunoSEQ multiplex PCR was the method, and the copy in TCRdb shows in-frame clones only, minus some. The data contain over 950 clones, approximately 40% of them singletons. The sample comprised cultured CD8+ T cells. This TCR was sampled from a human patient who had received a solid organ transplant and had CMV disease. Some T cells may originate from the graft donor. The V gene is TRBV4-3, the J gene TRBJ1-2, with D perhaps TRBD1 (5 bases). In DNA form, the CDR3 reads TGCGCCAGCAGCCAAGATTATGAGACAGCAGAGACTTACTATGGCTACACCTTC. It is translated as CASSQDYETAETYYGYTF.